This TCR beta chain was captured by sequencing in a study of naive and memory T cell subsets. The beta constant-region primer was an equimolar mix of two oligonucleotides covering TRBC1 and TRBC2. Nested alpha and beta constant-region primers with the SP2 primer drove four PCR rounds on ligated cDNA. TCRdb recomputed calls from the UMI-ligation and nested PCR reads with MiXCR, one row per CDR3 protein. This repertoire shows more than 95,000 distinct CDR3 sequences, approximately 15% found once; its top ten account for around 2.8%. V was clipped by 3 bases and J by 4 bases; unmatched bases: 4. The CDR3 has 14 residues. Study findings and constraints: A few larger clonotypes appeared in naive repertoires, especially CD8, possibly memory cells re-expressing CD45RA. No ground truth validated the naive and memory repertoire findings.

On this clonotype itself: No antigen is known for it.

This receptor was taken from a human donor in good health. The sample comprised naive CD8+ T cells from blood. The V call is TRBV12-3 or TRBV12-4, the J call TRBJ1-1; 8 nucleotides match TRBD1. CDR3 nucleotide sequence: TGTGCCAGCAGTTTGCCGGACAGGGCCACTGAAGCTTTCTTT. It yields the protein CASSLPDRATEAFF.